These 28 T cell receptor beta chains originate from one sample sequenced in a study of blood T cell repertoires in COVID-19 (TCRdb year 2020). Library generation was performed with the immunoSEQ multiplex PCR assay. TCRdb retrieved this table from immuneACCESS and kept in-frame rearrangements only. Not all clones are present; in checked studies, unresolved V genes account for under half, and no reason is known for the remainder. Counted in this sample were 350,000 to 550,000 clones; about 90% of them appeared once. The ten largest clones add up to about 2.1% of the sample. Input material: PBMCs or T cells enriched from blood (not recorded which). Receptors originate from a young woman with acute COVID-19.

The V call is TRBV7-2, the J call TRBJ1-2, with 8 bases identical to TRBD1. Germline lookup yields CDR1 SGHTA and CDR2 FQGNSA. The CDR3 covers 14 residues. Losses at the gene ends were 6 bases for V and 4 bases for J; bases not matched to a gene: 7. CDR3 amino acids: CASSTGQGPYGYTF. CDR3 DNA: TGTGCCAGCAGTACTGGACAGGGCCCCTATGGCTACACCTTC.

The V call is TRBV25-1, the J call TRBJ2-3, with a possible D match to TRBD2 (6 bases). The CDR3 is made up of 12 amino acids. Trimming shortened V by 0 bases and J by 11 bases, and 9 bases separated the two germline ends. CDR1 MGHDK and CDR2 SYGVNS come from the germline V gene. The CDR3 DNA follows: TGTGCCAGCAGTGAATATAGCGGTGAGCAGTATTTT. Protein sequence: CASSEYSGEQYF.

The chain uses TRBV6-2 or TRBV6-3 and TRBJ2-5; the D gene is possibly TRBD2 (7 bases). The CDR3 spans 17 residues. CDR1 and CDR2 (germline): MNHEY, SVGEGT. Trimming removed 5 bases from V and 5 bases from J, with 24 bases in between. The CDR3, as DNA: TGTGCCAGCAGTCTGTCGGGAAAGCGGGACGACAGGGAGACCCAGTACTTC. Its protein is CASSLSGKRDDRETQYF.

The rearrangement uses TRBV11-2 and TRBJ1-2, with 9 bases lining up with TRBD1. Germline V gene lookup returns CDR1 SGHAT and CDR2 FQNNGV. Germline trimming cut 4 bases from V and 2 bases from J; bases unmatched to any gene: 5. The CDR3 length is 15 residues. The chain's CDR3 is CASSSRDRVNYGYTF. The CDR3 region has the DNA TGTGCCAGCAGCTCCCGGGACAGGGTAAACTATGGCTACACCTTC.

The rearrangement joins TRBV7-9 to TRBJ2-5, with TRBD2 matching 11 bases. The V segment lost 4 bases and the J segment 5 bases; nucleotides outside the gene matches: 9. The CDR3 is made up of 16 amino acids. CDR1 and CDR2 (germline): SEHNR, FQNEAQ (reference sequence). CDR3 DNA sequence: TGTGCCAGCAGCTCTCATTTAGCGGGAGGGCCGGAGACCCAGTACTTC. It yields the protein CASSSHLAGGPETQYF.

V and J are TRBV7-2 and TRBJ1-1; D unclear. V lost 2 bases to trimming and J lost 10 bases, with 14 bases between them. The CDR3 has 13 residues. Germline CDR1 and CDR2: SGHTA and FQGNSA. CDR3 DNA sequence: TGTGCCAGCAGCTTAATCGAAGGTCGCGGAGCTTTCTTT. Its protein is CASSLIEGRGAFF.

This clone has a handful of counts. The chain joins TRBV6-4 to TRBJ2-7, with D possibly being TRBD1 (5 bases). The CDR3 sequence is 14 residues long. V lost 1 base, J lost 3 bases, and 10 bases lay in between. The germline gives CDR1 MRHNA, CDR2 SNTAGT. This CDR3 is CASSDLQVVYEQYF. Here the CDR3 DNA reads TGTGCCAGCAGTGACTTACAGGTGGTCTACGAGCAGTACTTC.

V gene TRBV11-2 combines with J gene TRBJ2-5; D might be TRBD2 (5 bases). The CDR3 has 13 residues. Trimming shortened V by 4 bases and J by 9 bases, and 15 bases separated the two germline ends. The V gene's germline CDR1 is SGHAT and CDR2 FQNNGV. CDR3 in amino acids: CASSSGYGDAQYF. CDR3 bases: TGTGCCAGCAGCTCGGGGTACGGCGATGCCCAGTACTTC.

This CDR3 reads CASSLGQGFTGELFF. Written as DNA, the CDR3 is TGTGCCAGCAGCTTAGGGCAGGGTTTCACCGGGGAGCTGTTTTTT. V is TRBV7-9 and J is TRBJ2-2; possibly TRBD1 for D (5 bases). Looked up from germline, CDR1 is SEHNR and CDR2 is FQNEAQ (reference sequence). V lost 1 base and J 4 bases, leaving 10 bases between the germline ends. The CDR3 totals 15 residues.

This clone was seen a handful of times. The chain employs TRBV28 and TRBJ1-2; TRBD1 agrees at 9 bases. The germline CDR1 and CDR2 sequences are MDHEN and SYDVKM. The ends lost 6 bases at V and 8 bases at J; junction bases unmatched: 10. CDR3 length: 14 amino acids. The CDR3 region has the DNA TGTGCCAGCAGAAAAACAGGGGGCGCAAAGGGCTACACCTTC. Encoded protein: CASRKTGGAKGYTF.

Comments on this clone: In the same sample, other DNA sequences code for this CDR3. This chain joins TRBV3-1 (or the pseudogene TRBV3-2) and TRBJ2-7; 7 nucleotides line up with TRBD1. The CDR3 is 13 residues long. Germline CDR1 is LGHDT and CDR2 is YNNKEL (reference sequence). The ends lost 3 bases at V and 2 bases at J; junction bases unmatched: 1. CDR3 coding DNA: TGTGCCAGCAGCCAGGGACAGACCTACGAGCAGTACTTC. Amino acid sequence: CASSQGQTYEQYF.

This chain links TRBV5-4 with TRBJ1-2, with 8 bases aligning to TRBD1. CDR3 length equals 13 residues. The germline gives CDR1 SGHNT, CDR2 YYREEE (reference sequence). V dropped 2 bases and J dropped 9; count of bases not matched to a gene: 6. Here the CDR3 reads CASSLSGGASYTF. The DNA for the CDR3 is TGTGCCAGCAGCTTATCAGGGGGCGCTAGCTACACCTTC.

In regard to this clone: This sample also contains other DNA sequences that code for the same CDR3. The genes are TRBV27 and TRBJ1-5; D call uncertain. The CDR3 length is 13 residues. The V gene lost 2 bases and the J gene lost 4 bases, with 6 bases spanning the gap. Germline lookup yields CDR1 MNHEY and CDR2 SMNVEV (reference sequence). The CDR3 here is CASSLTGNQPQHF. CDR3 nucleotide sequence: TGTGCCAGCAGTTTAACGGGGAATCAGCCCCAGCATTTT.

The chain combines TRBV7-8 with TRBJ2-2; D not resolved. This CDR3 comprises 16 residues. The ends were cut back, 0 bases at V and 4 bases at J, with 12 bases in the middle. Germline values: CDR1 SGHVS, CDR2 FQNEAQ. The CDR3 is CASSLAPRRGTGELFF. For the CDR3, the DNA is TGTGCCAGCAGCTTAGCCCCACGACGCGGCACCGGGGAGCTGTTTTTT.

J is TRBJ1-6 and V is TRBV13; TRBD1 might be the D (6 bases). CDR3 length: 15 amino acids. Trimming took 6 bases from V and 5 from J, leaving 14 bases between them. CDR1 is PRHDT and CDR2 is FYEKMQ in the germline V gene (reference sequence). Here the CDR3 reads CASRYGTTNNSPLHF. CDR3 coding DNA: TGTGCCAGCAGGTATGGGACAACTAATAATTCACCCCTCCACTTT.

The chain combines TRBV6-5 with TRBJ1-2; a possible D gene is TRBD1 (6 bases). The V and J ends lost 9 bases and 0 bases respectively, with 8 bases between them. The CDR3 contains 12 residues. CDR1 and CDR2 from the germline V gene are MNHEY and SVGAGI. CDR3: CASRTANYGYTF. DNA of the CDR3: TGTGCCAGTCGGACAGCTAACTATGGCTACACCTTC.

The chain joins TRBV6-2 or TRBV6-3 to TRBJ2-1; 7 bases fit TRBD1. Trimming cost V 2 bases and J 4 bases; bases outside gene matches: 5. Germline-derived CDR1 and CDR2 are MNHEY and SVGEGT. The CDR3 is 15 amino acids. CDR3 in DNA: TGTGCCAGCAGTTACCAGGGACAGCCTTACAATGAGCAGTTCTTC. Encoded protein: CASSYQGQPYNEQFF.

This clone was detected only a few times. The V gene is TRBV20-1, the J gene TRBJ1-1, with 7 bases aligning to TRBD1. Per the germline V gene, CDR1 is DFQATT and CDR2 is SNEGSKA (reference sequence). Trimming cost V 3 bases and J 0 bases; bases outside gene matches: 10. CDR3 length: 16 residues. CDR3 DNA sequence: TGCAGTGCTAGTCCCAGGGGGTCCAAAATGAACACTGAAGCTTTCTTT. Its protein product is CSASPRGSKMNTEAFF.

J is TRBJ2-4 and V is TRBV15; D is unresolved. Germline V gene sequence: CDR1 LNHNV, CDR2 YYDKDF (reference sequence). V was clipped by 1 base and J by 5 bases, with 9 bases between them. The length of the CDR3 is 14 residues. The CDR3: CATSRVRDENIQYF. CDR3 coding DNA: TGTGCCACCAGCAGAGTGCGAGATGAAAACATTCAGTACTTC.

The chain joins TRBV9 to TRBJ2-7, with 9 bases identical to TRBD2. The V gene's germline CDR1 is SGDLS and CDR2 YYNGEE. The CDR3 loop spans 15 amino acids. V lost 3 bases and J lost 3; bases outside the gene matches: 7. The CDR3 nucleotides read TGTGCCAGCAGCGCGTTCCGCGGGGGGGACTACGAGCAGTACTTC. Translating gives CASSAFRGGDYEQYF.

This chain joins TRBV19 and TRBJ2-5, with D perhaps matching TRBD1 (5 bases). This CDR3 has 16 amino acids. CDR1 and CDR2 from the germline V gene are LNHDA and SQIVND (reference sequence). V was trimmed by 4 bases and J by 2 bases, leaving 17 bases between them. CDR3 bases: TGTGCCAGTAGTAACAACAGGAACACGGCTCAAGAGACCCAGTACTTC. It codes for CASSNNRNTAQETQYF.

V is TRBV3-1 (or the pseudogene TRBV3-2) and J is TRBJ2-1; TRBD2 is a possible D gene (5 bases). The CDR3 runs to 14 residues. The V end lost 3 bases, the J end lost 1 base, and 7 bases lay between the germline ends. CDR1 LGHDT and CDR2 YNNKEL come from the germline V gene (reference sequence). The CDR3 DNA is TGTGCCAGCAGCCACGGGGTATCCTACAATGAGCAGTTCTTC. Translation gives CASSHGVSYNEQFF.

This sequence joins TRBV9 and TRBJ2-3; 10 bases line up with TRBD1. The CDR3 is 15 amino acids. J lost 1 base, V lost 3 bases, and 2 bases had no gene match. CDR1 SGDLS and CDR2 YYNGEE come from the germline V gene. The DNA of the CDR3 is TGTGCCAGCAGCGCAGGACAGGGGGGCACAGATACGCAGTATTTT. It codes for CASSAGQGGTDTQYF.

This chain connects TRBV28 to TRBJ1-2; 9 bases map to TRBD1. The CDR3 is 16 residues long. Germline V CDR1 and CDR2: MDHEN, SYDVKM. The ends lost 5 bases at V and 7 bases at J; junction bases unmatched: 14. The CDR3 region is CASSISGQGLLVGYTF. The CDR3 nucleotides are TGTGCCAGCAGTATTTCGGGACAGGGTCTACTAGTTGGCTACACCTTC.

This clone has a single count. The J gene is TRBJ1-6, the V gene TRBV6-5; 9 nucleotides line up with TRBD1. CDR3 size: 15 residues. Germline trimming cut 7 bases from V and 8 bases from J; bases unmatched to any gene: 9. The germline gives CDR1 MNHEY, CDR2 SVGAGI. Here the CDR3 reads CASTLDRGADSPLHF. The CDR3, as DNA: TGTGCCAGCACTTTGGACAGGGGCGCGGATTCACCCCTCCACTTT.

This chain uses TRBV2 with TRBJ2-7, with 10 bases aligning to TRBD1. CDR1 is SNHLY, CDR2 FYNNEI, per germline. The ends lost 4 bases at V and 5 bases at J; junction bases unmatched: 8. The CDR3 sequence is 15 residues long. The CDR3 here is CASSGWRQGANEQYF. CDR3 nucleotides: TGTGCCAGCAGTGGCTGGCGACAGGGGGCCAACGAGCAGTACTTC.

The rearrangement joins TRBV19 to TRBJ1-6, with D possibly being TRBD1 (5 bases). With 7 bases removed from V and 9 bases from J, the gap between germline ends came to 16 bases. CDR3 length: 14 amino acids. Germline CDR1 is LNHDA and CDR2 is SQIVND (reference sequence). CDR3 region: CASTPGDGGSPLHF. CDR3 nucleotide sequence: TGTGCCAGTACCCCGGGGGACGGGGGTTCACCCCTCCACTTT. Combining the CDR3 with reference TRBV19 and TRBJ1-6 gives the whole variable domain DGGITQSPKYLFRKEGQNVTLSCEQNLNHDAMYWYRQDPGQGLRLIYYSQIVNDFQKGDIAEGYSVSREKKESFPLTVTSAQKNPTAFYLCASTPGDGGSPLHFGNGTRLTVT.

The rearrangement links TRBV30 to TRBJ2-7, with D possibly matching TRBD2 (6 bases). Germline loops: CDR1 GTSNPN, CDR2 SVGIG (reference sequence). The CDR3 spans 13 residues. The ends were cut back, 0 bases at V and 7 bases at J, with 13 bases in the middle. The CDR3: CAWSVASVGEQYF. CDR3 bases: TGTGCCTGGAGTGTAGCTAGCGTGGGGGAGCAGTACTTC.